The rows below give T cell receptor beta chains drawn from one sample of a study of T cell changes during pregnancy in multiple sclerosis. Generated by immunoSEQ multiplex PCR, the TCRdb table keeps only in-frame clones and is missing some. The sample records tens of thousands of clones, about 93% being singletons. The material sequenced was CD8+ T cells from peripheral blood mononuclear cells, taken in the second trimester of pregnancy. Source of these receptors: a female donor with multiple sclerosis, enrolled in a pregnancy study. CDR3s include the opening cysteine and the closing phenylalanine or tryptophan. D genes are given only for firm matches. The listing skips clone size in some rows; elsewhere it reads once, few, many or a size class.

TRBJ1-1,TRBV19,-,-,TGTGCCAGTAGTATACAGGGGACCTTTGCTGAAGCTTTCTTT,CASSIQGTFAEAFF
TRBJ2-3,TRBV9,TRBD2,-,TGTGCCAGCAGCGTAGAGGCTAGCGGGAATGGTGATACGCAGTATTTT,CASSVEASGNGDTQYF
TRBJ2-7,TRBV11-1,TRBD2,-,TGTGCCAGCAGCTTGTTGGCGGGAGGGTACGGAGAGCAGTACTTC,CASSLLAGGYGEQYF
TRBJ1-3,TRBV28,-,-,TGTGCCAGCAGTTTTAGGGGGAGAACCCGAAACACCATATATTTT,CASSFRGRTRNTIYF
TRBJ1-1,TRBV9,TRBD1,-,TGTGCCAGCAGCACCGGACAGGGTATTGAAGCTTTCTTT,CASSTGQGIEAFF
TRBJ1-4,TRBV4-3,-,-,TGCGCCAGCAGCCAAGACTCGTCCGTGGGCGCAACTAATGAAAAACTGTTTTTT,CASSQDSSVGATNEKLFF
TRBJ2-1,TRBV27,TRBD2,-,TGTGCCAGCAACCTGGGACTAGCGGGAAATGAGCAGTTCTTC,CASNLGLAGNEQFF
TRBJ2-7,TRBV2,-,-,TGTGCCAGCAGACTAGCCTCCTCCTACGAGCAGTACTTC,CASRLASSYEQYF
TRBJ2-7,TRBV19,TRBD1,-,TGTGCCAGTAGTTACGGGACAGGGGACGAGCAGTACTTC,CASSYGTGDEQYF
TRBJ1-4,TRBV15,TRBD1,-,TGTGCCACCAGCAGAGATGGGACAGGGAATTTGTTGGCGGCTAATGAAAAACTGTTTTTT,CATSRDGTGNLLAANEKLFF
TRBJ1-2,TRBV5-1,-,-,TGCGCCAGCAGCTTGGCCTTTGGGCAGGGCGGTGATGGCTACACCTTC,CASSLAFGQGGDGYTF
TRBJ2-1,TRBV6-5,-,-,TGTGCCAGCACTCCTCCAGGGCGGTTAGAGCAGTTCTTC,CASTPPGRLEQFF
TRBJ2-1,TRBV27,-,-,TGTGCCAGCAGTTCCGGACAAAAGAATGAGCAGTTCTTC,CASSSGQKNEQFF
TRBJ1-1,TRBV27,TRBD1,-,TGTGCCAGCAAAACAGGGGCCATGAACACTGAAGCTTTCTTT,CASKTGAMNTEAFF
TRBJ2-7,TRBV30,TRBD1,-,TGTGCCTGGGACAGGGGCTCCTACGAGCAGTACTTC,CAWDRGSYEQYF
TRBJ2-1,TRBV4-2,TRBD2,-,TGTGCCAGCAGCCGCGGACTAGCGGAGGGACCGAGCAATGAGCAGTTCTTC,CASSRGLAEGPSNEQFF
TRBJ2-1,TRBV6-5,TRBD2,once,TGTGCTGCCGCACTAGCGGGAGGGGGTGAGCAGTTCTTC,CAAALAGGGEQFF
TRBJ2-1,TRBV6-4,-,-,TGTGCCAGCAGCCTTAGACAGCCCCATGAGCAGTTCTTC,CASSLRQPHEQFF
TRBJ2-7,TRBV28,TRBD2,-,TGTGCCAGCAGTTGGACTAGCGGGGCCTACGAGCAGTACTTC,CASSWTSGAYEQYF
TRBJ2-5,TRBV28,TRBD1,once,TGTGCCAGCAGAAGACAGGGGGGGGAGACCCAGTACTTC,CASRRQGGETQYF
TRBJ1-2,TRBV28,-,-,TGTGCCAGCAGTCCCCCCCGGTTTCATGATGGCTACACCTTC,CASSPPRFHDGYTF
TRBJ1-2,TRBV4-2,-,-,TGTGCCAGCAGCCACCTCCCTCGCGGAAAGATTTCTAACTATGGCTACACCTTC,CASSHLPRGKISNYGYTF
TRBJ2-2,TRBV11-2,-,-,TGTGCCAGCAGCTCCCTAAAGGGGACCGGGGAGCTGTTTTTT,CASSSLKGTGELFF
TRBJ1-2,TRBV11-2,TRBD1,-,TGTGCCAGCAGCGGATGGACAGGGCGGGAATATGGCTACACCTTC,CASSGWTGREYGYTF